These 5 T cell receptor beta chains came from one sample sequenced in a study of beta chain features in type 1 diabetes. The antigens these receptors bind are not known. What was sequenced were expressed TCRB transcripts, since all of the isolated RNA had been reverse transcribed. Sequencing used immunoSEQ multiplex PCR; TCRdb keeps in-frame clones, though not all of them. The sample has hundreds of thousands of clones, about an eighth seen once; the top ten hold roughly 0.04%. Whole-study results and caveats: Type 1 diabetes patients had moderately but significantly shorter TCRB CDR3s in all four CD4+ subsets.

Sequenced input: naive CD4+ T cells from blood. The receptors here all came from a man aged 18 to 29 with type 1 diabetes.

The genes are TRBV30 and TRBJ2-7; D ambiguous. The CDR3 covers 13 residues. Trimming cost V 1 base and J 2 bases, with 9 bases left between them. In germline, CDR1 is GTSNPN, CDR2 SVGIG (reference sequence). DNA of the CDR3: TGTGCCTGGAGTGGTGGGATCCCCTACGAGCAGTACTTC. Protein: CAWSGGIPYEQYF.

The chain uses TRBV9 and TRBJ2-3, with D unresolved. V gave up 1 base and J gave up 3 bases, with 12 bases separating them. Germline CDR1 and CDR2: SGDLS and YYNGEE. This CDR3 region has 15 residues. CDR3 amino acids: CASSVNPDSTDTQYF. The CDR3 coding sequence is TGTGCCAGCAGCGTAAACCCCGACTCTACAGATACGCAGTATTTT.

A few counts support this clone. The junction does not match germline at one end; this may be a read error. This rearrangement joins TRBV7-7 to TRBJ2-3; the D gene is possibly TRBD1 (6 bases). The CDR3 totals 15 residues. Germline CDR1 and CDR2: SSHAT and FNYEAQ (reference sequence). The CDR3 DNA follows: TGTGCTAGCAGCTTCATGGGGGCTAGCACAGATACGCAGTATTTT. Its translation: CASSFMGASTDTQYF.

This clone was observed a few times. Distinct nucleotide sequences in the sample also encode this CDR3. This chain uses TRBV30 with TRBJ1-6, with a tentative D call TRBD1 (5 bases). Germline loops: CDR1 GTSNPN, CDR2 SVGIG (reference sequence). CDR3 length: 13 amino acids. Trimming removed 0 bases from V and 5 bases from J, with 5 bases in between. The CDR3 is CAWSVRDNSPLHF. The CDR3 DNA reads TGTGCCTGGAGTGTCAGGGATAATTCACCCCTCCACTTT.

This clone came up a few times. Here the CDR3 reads CASSFLGLAGQETQYF. The CDR3 DNA reads as TGCGCCAGCAGCTTCCTCGGACTAGCGGGACAAGAGACCCAGTACTTC. J is TRBJ2-5 and V is TRBV5-1, with 12 bases lining up with TRBD2. CDR1 and CDR2 (germline): SGHRS, YFSETQ. This CDR3 contains 16 residues. Unmatched junction bases numbered 4, after V lost 2 bases and J lost 2 bases.